The present T cell receptor beta chain was sequenced within a study of technical replicates of blood from a handful of donors. Looked up from germline, CDR1 is SGHNT and CDR2 is YYREEE (reference sequence). The length of the CDR3 is 16 residues. V was clipped by 0 bases and J by 6 bases; unmatched bases: 8. Measured with immunoSEQ multiplex PCR; TCRdb has only the in-frame clones, and not every one. Among some 77,000 clones listed, roughly nine tenths were seen once. V gene TRBV5-4 combines with J gene TRBJ2-1; TRBD2 aligns across 8 bases. Sequencing input: T cells isolated from PBMCs. This TCR came from a human donor in good health. The chain's CDR3 is CASSLAGSGMPNEQFF. The CDR3 DNA is TGTGCCAGCAGCTTGGCGGGTAGCGGGATGCCCAATGAGCAGTTCTTC.